The 29 T cell receptor beta chains below were found in one sample sequenced in a study of blood T cells in healthy people across ages. Through a sample-barcoded 5' primer and a J-beta primer mix, a second PCR was run for roughly 6 to 11 cycles. In TCRdb, the 5' RACE reads were re-called with MiXCR into one record per CDR3 protein. The sample lists 920,000 or so distinct CDR3 sequences, 35% to 50% occurring once. The sample was blood. The receptor set was obtained from a woman in her sixties in good health.

This rearrangement joins TRBV4-1 to TRBJ2-7, with D possibly matching TRBD1 (6 bases). The CDR3 has 17 amino acids. Germline CDR1 MGHRA, CDR2 YSYEKL. Between the trimmed V and J ends, which lost 1 base and 6 bases, there was a span of 22 bases. CDR3: CASSQANLGGQGSEQYF. In nucleotides, the CDR3 is TGCGCCAGCAGCCAAGCGAATCTGGGCGGGCAGGGGAGCGAGCAGTACTTC.

The chain couples TRBV20-1 to TRBJ2-4; D is perhaps TRBD2 (5 bases). V shed 0 bases and J shed 7 bases, with 22 bases lying between them. Germline CDR1 is DFQATT and CDR2 is SNEGSKA (reference sequence). The CDR3 contains 17 residues. As DNA, the CDR3 is TGCAGTGCTAGAGAGGACCCCCTGCGGGCGAACGTGAACATTCAGTACTTC. Protein: CSAREDPLRANVNIQYF.

For this clonotype: A junction boundary mismatches the germline segment, possibly from a read error. The chain recombines TRBV7-2 with TRBJ2-5, with TRBD1 as a possible D gene (6 bases). The CDR3 has 13 residues. Looked up from germline, CDR1 is SGHTA and CDR2 is FQGNSA. The CDR3 is CVSSEGQGETQYF. DNA of the CDR3: TGTGTCAGCAGCGAGGGGCAGGGGGAGACCCAGTACTTC.

The chain joins TRBV28 to TRBJ2-3; D is perhaps TRBD1 (5 bases). The CDR3 runs 14 residues. Germline V gene lookup returns CDR1 MDHEN and CDR2 SYDVKM. With 5 bases removed from V and 2 bases from J, the gap between germline ends came to 11 bases. The CDR3 sequence is CASSTGHLTDTQYF. The DNA for the CDR3 is TGTGCCAGCAGTACAGGACACCTCACAGATACGCAGTATTTT. Combining the CDR3 with reference TRBV28 and TRBJ2-3 gives the whole variable domain DVKVTQSSRYLVKRTGEKVFLECVQDMDHENMFWYRQDPGLGLRLIYFSYDVKMKEKGDIPEGYSVSREKKERFSLILESASTNQTSMYLCASSTGHLTDTQYFGPGTRLTVL.

The chain joins TRBV12-3 or TRBV12-4 to TRBJ2-1; D may be TRBD2 (7 bases). With 7 bases removed from V and 3 bases from J, the gap between germline ends came to 19 bases. This CDR3 contains 16 residues. In DNA form, the CDR3 reads TGTGCCAGCACGTCCTCGACCGGGGGGCACTACAATGAGCAGTTCTTC. Its protein is CASTSSTGGHYNEQFF.

The genes are TRBV28 and TRBJ1-1; D remains unclear. V shed 5 bases and J shed 4 bases, with 11 bases lying between them. The CDR3 consists of 13 residues. Germline V lookup: CDR1 MDHEN, CDR2 SYDVKM. The CDR3 DNA reads TGTGCCAGCAGTCTATTTGGGTCCACTGAAGCTTTCTTT. Amino acids: CASSLFGSTEAFF. Combining the CDR3 with reference TRBV28 and TRBJ1-1 gives the whole variable domain DVKVTQSSRYLVKRTGEKVFLECVQDMDHENMFWYRQDPGLGLRLIYFSYDVKMKEKGDIPEGYSVSREKKERFSLILESASTNQTSMYLCASSLFGSTEAFFGQGTRLTVV.

This clonotype was counted many times. V gene TRBV7-4 combines with J gene TRBJ2-7, with 11 positions matching TRBD2. The junction had 10 bases not matched to a gene; V was cut back by 5 bases and J by 1 base. The CDR3 is 17 residues long. Germline values: CDR1 SGHVT, CDR2 SQSDAQ. CDR3 DNA sequence: TGTGCCAGCAGCCTCCGGACTAGCGGGTTAGGATCCTACGAGCAGTACTTC. Its translation: CASSLRTSGLGSYEQYF.

The chain is built from TRBV2 and TRBJ2-7; 10 positions match TRBD2. This CDR3 is 17 amino acids long. Losses at the gene ends were 3 bases for V and 7 bases for J; bases not matched to a gene: 15. Germline CDR1 and CDR2: SNHLY and FYNNEI. The CDR3 is CASSDRASGRVNNEQYF. CDR3 DNA: TGTGCCAGCAGTGACCGAGCGAGCGGGAGGGTCAACAATGAGCAGTACTTC. Supplemented by reference TRBV2 and TRBJ2-7, the full variable domain reads EPEVTQTPSHQVTQMGQEVILRCVPISNHLYFYWYRQILGQKVEFLVSFYNNEISEKSEIFDDQFSVERPDGSNFTLKIRSTKLEDSAMYFCASSDRASGRVNNEQYFGPGTRLTVT.

The table lists this clonotype with a few counts. The V gene is TRBV29-1, the J gene TRBJ1-2, with D possibly matching TRBD1 (5 bases). From germline, CDR1 is SQVTM and CDR2 ANQGSEA. This CDR3 has 14 amino acids. V lost 4 bases and J 4 bases, leaving 16 bases between the germline ends. The CDR3 bases are TGCAGCGTTGTGAGGCAGGGTGTTGGCTATGGCTACACCTTC. It is translated as CSVVRQGVGYGYTF.

The chain recombines TRBV6-2 or TRBV6-3 with TRBJ2-6; D is uncertain. With 2 bases removed from V and 0 bases from J, the gap between germline ends came to 8 bases. The CDR3 contains 16 residues. The V gene's germline CDR1 is MNHEY and CDR2 SVGEGT. The CDR3 DNA reads as TGTGCCAGCAGTTACAGACGAGACTCTGGGGCCAACGTCCTGACTTTC. Protein product: CASSYRRDSGANVLTF.

The CDR3: CASRRNLGGEQYF. The CDR3 DNA reads TGTGCCAGCAGACGAAACCTAGGTGGCGAGCAGTACTTC. V and J are TRBV6-5 and TRBJ2-7; D is undetermined. From germline, CDR1 is MNHEY and CDR2 SVGAGI. V gave up 6 bases and J gave up 6 bases, with 15 bases separating them. The CDR3 length is 13 residues.

V is TRBV20-1 and J is TRBJ2-1, with TRBD2 matching 8 bases. The CDR3 extends over 14 amino acids. The V gene end was trimmed by 5 bases and the J gene end by 0 bases; junction bases not matched to a gene: 3. Germline CDR1 is DFQATT and CDR2 is SNEGSKA (reference sequence). The CDR3 DNA follows: TGCAGTGCTGAAAGCGGGAGCTCCTACAATGAGCAGTTCTTC. Encoded protein: CSAESGSSYNEQFF.

CDR3 bases: TGTGCCAGCAGCTTACAGACATGGATGGAGACCCAGTACTTC. As protein: CASSLQTWMETQYF. The chain is built from TRBV7-6 and TRBJ2-5; D unresolved. This CDR3 has 14 amino acids. V shed 2 bases and J shed 5 bases, with 12 bases lying between them. From germline, CDR1 is SGHVS and CDR2 FNYEAQ.

Of note for this clonotype: Germline is not matched at one junction end, which may reflect a read error. The V gene is TRBV14, the J gene TRBJ2-1; D is unclear. The germline V gene encodes CDR1 SGHDN and CDR2 FVKESK. This CDR3 spans 15 amino acids. CDR3: CASSQGASGYTEQFF. Here the CDR3 DNA reads TGTGCCAGCAGCCAAGGGGCTAGTGGCTACACTGAGCAGTTCTTC.

The chain links TRBV6-2 or TRBV6-3 to TRBJ2-3; D is undetermined. The CDR3 sequence is 14 residues long. Germline CDR1 and CDR2: MNHEY and SVGEGT. Trimming shortened V by 3 bases and J by 2 bases, and 9 bases separated the two germline ends. CDR3 coding DNA: TGTGCCAGCAGTTATGTGGCCTCCACAGATACGCAGTATTTT. Translation gives CASSYVASTDTQYF.

This chain uses TRBV4-2 with TRBJ2-3; D might be TRBD1 (5 bases). The CDR3 extends over 15 amino acids. V was cut by 1 base and J by 5 bases, with 13 bases left in between. Germline assignment: CDR1 LGHNA and CDR2 YNFKEQ. The CDR3 DNA sequence: TGTGCCAGCAGCCAAGGGGCCGGTAGGGGAGATACGCAGTATTTT. It translates to CASSQGAGRGDTQYF.

This chain connects TRBV27 to TRBJ1-1, with D tentatively TRBD1 (6 bases). The CDR3 has 17 amino acids. V shed 3 bases and J shed 1 base, with 18 bases lying between them. CDR1 is MNHEY, CDR2 SMNVEV, per germline (reference sequence). In DNA form, the CDR3 reads TGTGCCAGCAGTTTTGAGAGTGCCAGGGGAGCGAACACTGAAGCTTTCTTT. This translates into CASSFESARGANTEAFF.

The chain is built from TRBV29-1 and TRBJ1-1; maybe TRBD1 (5 bases). The CDR3 sequence is 13 residues long. The germline gives CDR1 SQVTM, CDR2 ANQGSEA. The germline V and J ends were trimmed by 7 bases and 0 bases, with 12 bases remaining between them. This chain's CDR3 is CSGAADMNTEAFF. CDR3 bases: TGCAGCGGGGCAGCGGACATGAACACTGAAGCTTTCTTT.

The chain recombines TRBV6-1 with TRBJ1-1, with D possibly matching TRBD1 (6 bases). V lost 1 base and J lost 3, with 9 bases in between. The CDR3 contains 14 residues. Germline assignment: CDR1 MNHNS and CDR2 SASEGT. CDR3 DNA sequence: TGTGCCAGCAGTGAAGTCGCAGGGGACACTGAAGCTTTCTTT. Its protein is CASSEVAGDTEAFF.

The V call is TRBV5-1, the J call TRBJ1-1, with a tentative D call TRBD1 (6 bases). V gave up 4 bases and J gave up 7 bases, with 20 bases separating them. Germline CDR1 is SGHRS and CDR2 is YFSETQ. The CDR3 spans 15 residues. CDR3 protein: CASSLAGGRTNEAFF. The CDR3 region has the DNA TGCGCCAGCAGCCTGGCGGGGGGCAGGACTAATGAAGCTTTCTTT.

The chain recombines TRBV7-2 with TRBJ1-5; a possible D gene is TRBD1 (5 bases). Germline V gives CDR1 SGHTA, CDR2 FQGNSA. Trimming removed 3 bases at V and 8 bases at J, with 23 bases between. This CDR3 comprises 17 residues. The CDR3 reads CASSLGWGRAKGKPQHF. The CDR3 nucleotides are TGTGCCAGCAGCTTGGGTTGGGGTAGGGCCAAGGGGAAGCCCCAGCATTTT.

V usage is TRBV7-6 and J usage is TRBJ2-3; 7 bases are a match to TRBD2. CDR1 is SGHVS, CDR2 FNYEAQ, per germline. The CDR3 is 16 amino acids. Unmatched junction bases numbered 6, after V lost 3 bases and J lost 0 bases. For the CDR3, the DNA is TGTGCCAGCAGCTTGGGTAGCGGGTCTAGCACAGATACGCAGTATTTT. This translates into CASSLGSGSSTDTQYF.

V is TRBV5-6 and J is TRBJ2-4; weak D call: TRBD2 (6 bases). Germline CDR1 reads SGHDT; CDR2 reads YYEEEE. The V end was cut by 0 bases, the J end by 8 bases, with 12 bases between. The CDR3 is 14 residues long. CDR3 nucleotides: TGTGCCAGCAGCTTGGACAGGAGGGGAGACATTCAGTACTTC. It translates to CASSLDRRGDIQYF.

As for this clonotype: Just one base apart from a much larger clone, this may be a read error. The chain couples TRBV13 to TRBJ1-5; TRBD1 agrees at 7 bases. The CDR3 length is 14 residues. The V gene's germline CDR1 is PRHDT and CDR2 FYEKMQ (reference sequence). V lost 5 bases to trimming and J lost 9 bases; unmatched junction nucleotides: 10. The CDR3 nucleotides read TGTGCCAGCAGCGCCGGGACAGCCGATCGGCCCCAGCATTTT. Translation: CASSAGTADRPQHF.

Worth noting for this clonotype: With a much larger clone just one base away, this may be a read error. The chain couples TRBV6-5 to TRBJ2-7, with 12 bases matching TRBD2. Germline CDR1 reads MNHEY; CDR2 reads SVGAGI. This CDR3 region has 16 residues. Trimming took 5 bases from V and 5 from J; bases not matched to a gene: 10. CDR3 DNA sequence: TGTGCCAGCAGTACCCGCTCTAGCGGGAGGGCTGACGAGCAGTACTTC. Encoded protein: CASSTRSSGRADEQYF.

The V call is TRBV25-1, the J call TRBJ1-4; unclear D gene. The V gene lost 6 bases and the J gene lost 8 bases, with 13 bases spanning the gap. The CDR3 is 13 residues long. CDR1 is MGHDK, CDR2 SYGVNS, per germline. CDR3 nucleotides: TGTGCCAGCAGCCCCGGGCCCAGGGAAAAACTGTTTTTT. Translated, it gives CASSPGPREKLFF.

V and J are TRBV25-1 and TRBJ2-1; 7 nucleotides line up with TRBD2. CDR1 is MGHDK, CDR2 SYGVNS, per germline. Unmatched junction bases numbered 3, after V lost 3 bases and J lost 4 bases. This CDR3 has 14 residues. The CDR3 DNA follows: TGTGCCAGCAGTGAGGGCGGGGGTTACAATGAGCAGTTCTTC. This codes for CASSEGGGYNEQFF.

The J gene is TRBJ1-2, the V gene TRBV4-1, with a tentative D call TRBD1 (5 bases). Germline V gene sequence: CDR1 MGHRA, CDR2 YSYEKL. V lost 0 bases, J lost 5 bases, and 16 bases lay in between. CDR3 length equals 16 residues. CDR3 protein: CASSQDPTAAPYGYTF. CDR3 coding DNA: TGCGCCAGCAGCCAAGATCCGACAGCCGCTCCTTATGGCTACACCTTC.

Here the CDR3 reads CASSYNRGGVGANVLTF. CDR3 DNA sequence: TGTGCCAGCAGTTACAACAGGGGAGGAGTTGGGGCCAACGTCCTGACTTTC. The rearrangement links TRBV6-5 to TRBJ2-6; D may be TRBD1 (7 bases). Looked up from germline, CDR1 is MNHEY and CDR2 is SVGAGI. With 2 bases removed from V and 3 bases from J, the gap between germline ends came to 14 bases. The length of the CDR3 is 17 residues.